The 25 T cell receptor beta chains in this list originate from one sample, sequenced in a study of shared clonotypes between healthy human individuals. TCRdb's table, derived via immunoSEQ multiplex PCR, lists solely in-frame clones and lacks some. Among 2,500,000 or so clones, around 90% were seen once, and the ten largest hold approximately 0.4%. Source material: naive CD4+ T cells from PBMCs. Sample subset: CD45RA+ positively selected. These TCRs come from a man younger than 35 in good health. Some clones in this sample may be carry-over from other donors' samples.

CDR3 amino acids: CASSFGQSRAEAFF. The CDR3 bases are TGTGCCAGCAGCTTCGGACAGTCTCGGGCTGAAGCTTTCTTT. The chain employs TRBV7-9 and TRBJ1-1; possible D gene TRBD1, 6 bases. Trimming pared 3 bases from V and 6 bases from J, leaving 14 bases between. Germline values: CDR1 SEHNR, CDR2 FQNEAQ (reference sequence). CDR3 size: 14 residues. The whole variable domain, filled in from reference TRBV7-9 and TRBJ1-1, reads DTGVSQNPRHKITKRGQNVTFRCDPISEHNRLYWYRQTLGQGPEFLTYFQNEAQLEKSRLLSDRFSAERPKGSFSTLEIQRTEQGDSAMYLCASSFGQSRAEAFFGQGTRLTVV.

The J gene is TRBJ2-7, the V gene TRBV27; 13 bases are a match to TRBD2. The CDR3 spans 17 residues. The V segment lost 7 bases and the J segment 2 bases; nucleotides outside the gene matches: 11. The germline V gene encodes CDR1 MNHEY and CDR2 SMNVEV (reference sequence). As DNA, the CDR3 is TGTGCCAGCACCCGCGCATTACTAGCGGGAGGGCCCTACGAGCAGTACTTC. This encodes CASTRALLAGGPYEQYF.

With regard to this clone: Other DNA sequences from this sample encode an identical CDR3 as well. The CDR3 nucleotides read TGTGCCAGCAGTGCAGGCATATATGGCTACACCTTC. Its translation: CASSAGIYGYTF. The chain uses TRBV2 and TRBJ1-2; no clear D. The CDR3 loop spans 12 amino acids. V was clipped by 4 bases and J by 5 bases, with 8 bases between them. CDR1 and CDR2 from the germline V gene are SNHLY and FYNNEI.

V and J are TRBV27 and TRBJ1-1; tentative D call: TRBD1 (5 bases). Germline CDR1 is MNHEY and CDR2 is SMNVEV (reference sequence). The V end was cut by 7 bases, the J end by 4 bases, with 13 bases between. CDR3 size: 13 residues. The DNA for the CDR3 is TGTGCCAGCACCCTTGGGGCTAGCACTGAAGCTTTCTTT. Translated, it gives CASTLGASTEAFF.

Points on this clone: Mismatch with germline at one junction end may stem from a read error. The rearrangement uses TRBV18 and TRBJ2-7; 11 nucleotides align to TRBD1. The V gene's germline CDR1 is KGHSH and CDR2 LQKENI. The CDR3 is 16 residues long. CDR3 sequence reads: CASSAPGTGGSYEQYF. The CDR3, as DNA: TGTGCCAGCTCAGCACCCGGGACAGGGGGCTCCTACGAGCAGTACTTC.

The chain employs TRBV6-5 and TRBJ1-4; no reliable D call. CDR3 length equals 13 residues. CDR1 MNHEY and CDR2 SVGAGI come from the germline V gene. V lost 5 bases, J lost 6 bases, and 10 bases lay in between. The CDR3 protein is CASSRTLYEKLFF. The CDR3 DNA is TGTGCCAGCAGTAGGACCCTTTATGAAAAACTGTTTTTT.

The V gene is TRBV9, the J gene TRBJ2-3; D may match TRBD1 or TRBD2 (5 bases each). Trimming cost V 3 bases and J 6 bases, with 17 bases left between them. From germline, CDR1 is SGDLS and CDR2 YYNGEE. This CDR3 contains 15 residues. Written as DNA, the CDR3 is TGTGCCAGCAGCGCCGGGACCCTCTACCGCGATACGCAGTATTTT. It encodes CASSAGTLYRDTQYF.

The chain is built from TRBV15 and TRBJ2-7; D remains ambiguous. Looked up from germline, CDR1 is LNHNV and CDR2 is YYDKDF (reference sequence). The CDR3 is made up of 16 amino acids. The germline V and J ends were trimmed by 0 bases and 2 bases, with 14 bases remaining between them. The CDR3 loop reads CATSRDMSADTYEQYF. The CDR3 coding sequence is TGTGCCACCAGCAGAGATATGAGCGCGGATACCTACGAGCAGTACTTC.

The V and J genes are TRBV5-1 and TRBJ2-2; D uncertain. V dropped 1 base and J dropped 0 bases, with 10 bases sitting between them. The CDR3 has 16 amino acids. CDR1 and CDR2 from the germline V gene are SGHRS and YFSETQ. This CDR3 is CASSLQTISNTGELFF. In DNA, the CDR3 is TGCGCCAGCAGCTTGCAAACCATCTCGAACACCGGGGAGCTGTTTTTT.

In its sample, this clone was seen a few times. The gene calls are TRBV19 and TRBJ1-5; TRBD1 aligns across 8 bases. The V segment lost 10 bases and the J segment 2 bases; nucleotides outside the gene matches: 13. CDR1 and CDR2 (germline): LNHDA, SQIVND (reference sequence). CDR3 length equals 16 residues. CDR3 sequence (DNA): TGTGCCACAGGGACAGGTCGGGTAGGTGGCAATCAGCCCCAGCATTTT. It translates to CATGTGRVGGNQPQHF.

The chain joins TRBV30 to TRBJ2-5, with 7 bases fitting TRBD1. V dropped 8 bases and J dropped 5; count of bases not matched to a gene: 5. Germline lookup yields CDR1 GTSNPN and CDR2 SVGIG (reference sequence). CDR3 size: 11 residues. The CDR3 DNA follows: TGTGCCCTATCACAGGGGGAGACCCAGTACTTC. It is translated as CALSQGETQYF.

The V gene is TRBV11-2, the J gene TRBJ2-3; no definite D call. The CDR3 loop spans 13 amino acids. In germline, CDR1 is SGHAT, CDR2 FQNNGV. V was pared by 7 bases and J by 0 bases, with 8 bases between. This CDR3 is CASNQGSTDTQYF. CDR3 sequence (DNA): TGTGCCAGCAACCAAGGAAGCACAGATACGCAGTATTTT. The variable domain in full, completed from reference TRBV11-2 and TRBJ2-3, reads EAGVAQSPRYKIIEKRQSVAFWCNPISGHATLYWYQQILGQGPKLLIQFQNNGVVDDSQLPKDRFSAERLKGVDSTLKIQPAKLEDSAVYLCASNQGSTDTQYFGPGTRLTVL.

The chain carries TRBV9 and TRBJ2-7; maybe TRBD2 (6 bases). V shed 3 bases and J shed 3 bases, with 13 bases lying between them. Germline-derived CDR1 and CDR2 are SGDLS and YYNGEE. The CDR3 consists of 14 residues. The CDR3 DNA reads TGTGCCAGCAGCGCTCGGGACTCTTACTACGAGCAGTACTTC. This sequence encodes CASSARDSYYEQYF.

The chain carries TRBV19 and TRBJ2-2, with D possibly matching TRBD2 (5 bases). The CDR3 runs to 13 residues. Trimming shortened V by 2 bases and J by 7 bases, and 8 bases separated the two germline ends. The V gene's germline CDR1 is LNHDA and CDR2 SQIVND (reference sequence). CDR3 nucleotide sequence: TGTGCCAGTAGTATATACGGGATCGGGGAGCTGTTTTTT. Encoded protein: CASSIYGIGELFF. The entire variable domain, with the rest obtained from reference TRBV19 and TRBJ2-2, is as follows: DGGITQSPKYLFRKEGQNVTLSCEQNLNHDAMYWYRQDPGQGLRLIYYSQIVNDFQKGDIAEGYSVSREKKESFPLTVTSAQKNPTAFYLCASSIYGIGELFFGEGSRLTVL.

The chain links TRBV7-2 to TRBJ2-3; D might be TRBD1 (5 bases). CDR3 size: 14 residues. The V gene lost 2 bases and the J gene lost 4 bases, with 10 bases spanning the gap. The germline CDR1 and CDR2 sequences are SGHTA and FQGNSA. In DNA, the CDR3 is TGTGCCAGCAGCTTACTAAGGGGCTCAGATACGCAGTATTTT. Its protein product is CASSLLRGSDTQYF.

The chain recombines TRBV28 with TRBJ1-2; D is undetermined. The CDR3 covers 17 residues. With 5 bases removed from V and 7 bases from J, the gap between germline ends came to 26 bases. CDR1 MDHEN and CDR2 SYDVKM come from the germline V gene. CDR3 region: CASSTQEGSGMVLGYTF. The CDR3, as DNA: TGTGCCAGCAGTACCCAGGAGGGAAGCGGGATGGTCCTTGGCTACACCTTC.

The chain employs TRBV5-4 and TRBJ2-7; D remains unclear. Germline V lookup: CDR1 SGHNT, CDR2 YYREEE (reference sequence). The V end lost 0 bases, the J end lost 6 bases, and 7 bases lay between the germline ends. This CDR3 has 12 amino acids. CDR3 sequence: CASSLVSSEQYF. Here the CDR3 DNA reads TGTGCCAGCAGCTTGGTCAGCTCCGAGCAGTACTTC.

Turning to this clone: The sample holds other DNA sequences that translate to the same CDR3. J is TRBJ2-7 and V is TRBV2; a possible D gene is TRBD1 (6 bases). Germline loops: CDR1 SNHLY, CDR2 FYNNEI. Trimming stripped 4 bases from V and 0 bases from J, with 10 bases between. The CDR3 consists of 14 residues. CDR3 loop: CASSARGHSYEQYF. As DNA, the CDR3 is TGTGCCAGCAGTGCCAGGGGCCACTCCTACGAGCAGTACTTC.

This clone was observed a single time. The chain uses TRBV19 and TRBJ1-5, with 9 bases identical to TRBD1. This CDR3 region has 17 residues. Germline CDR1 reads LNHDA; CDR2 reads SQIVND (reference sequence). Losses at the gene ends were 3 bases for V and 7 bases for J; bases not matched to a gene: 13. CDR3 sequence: CASSIRKGGQGIQPQHF. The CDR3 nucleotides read TGTGCCAGTAGTATTAGGAAGGGAGGACAGGGGATCCAGCCCCAGCATTTT.

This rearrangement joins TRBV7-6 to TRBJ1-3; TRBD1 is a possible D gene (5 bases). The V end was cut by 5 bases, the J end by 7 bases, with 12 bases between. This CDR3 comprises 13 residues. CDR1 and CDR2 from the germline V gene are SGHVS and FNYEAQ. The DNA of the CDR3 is TGTGCCAGCAGCCCCCCGGGGCACAACACCATATATTTT. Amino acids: CASSPPGHNTIYF.

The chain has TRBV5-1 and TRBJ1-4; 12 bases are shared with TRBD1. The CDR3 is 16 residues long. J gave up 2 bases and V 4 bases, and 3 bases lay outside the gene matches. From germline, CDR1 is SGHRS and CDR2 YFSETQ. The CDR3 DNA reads TGCGCCAGCAGCGCAGGGACAGGGGGCACTAATGAAAAACTGTTTTTT. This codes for CASSAGTGGTNEKLFF.

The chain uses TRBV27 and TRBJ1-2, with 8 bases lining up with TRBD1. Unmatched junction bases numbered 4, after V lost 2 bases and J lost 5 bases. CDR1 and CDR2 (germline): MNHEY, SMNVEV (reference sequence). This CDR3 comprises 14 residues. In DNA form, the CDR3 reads TGTGCCAGCAGTTTAGGGGACAGGCCTTATGGCTACACCTTC. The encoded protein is CASSLGDRPYGYTF.

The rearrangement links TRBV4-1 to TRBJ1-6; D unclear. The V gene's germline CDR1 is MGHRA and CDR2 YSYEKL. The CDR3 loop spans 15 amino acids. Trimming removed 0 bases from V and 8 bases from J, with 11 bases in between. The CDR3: CASSQDGYRDSPLHF. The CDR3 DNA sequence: TGCGCCAGCAGCCAAGACGGGTACCGAGATTCACCCCTCCACTTT.

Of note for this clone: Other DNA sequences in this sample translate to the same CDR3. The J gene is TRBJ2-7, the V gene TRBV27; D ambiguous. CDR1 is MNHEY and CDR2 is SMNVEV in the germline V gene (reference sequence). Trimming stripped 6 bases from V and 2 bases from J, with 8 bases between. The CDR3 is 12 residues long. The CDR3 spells CASSPGPYEQYF. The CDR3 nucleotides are TGTGCCAGCAGCCCCGGACCCTACGAGCAGTACTTC.

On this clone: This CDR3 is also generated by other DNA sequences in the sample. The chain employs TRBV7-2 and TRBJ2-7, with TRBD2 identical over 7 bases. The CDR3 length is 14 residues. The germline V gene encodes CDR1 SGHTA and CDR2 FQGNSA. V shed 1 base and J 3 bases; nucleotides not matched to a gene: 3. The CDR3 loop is CASSLDRTSYEQYF. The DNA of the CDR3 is TGTGCCAGCAGCTTAGACAGGACTAGCTACGAGCAGTACTTC. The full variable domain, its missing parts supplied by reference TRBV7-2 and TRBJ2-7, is GAGVSQSPSNKVTEKGKDVELRCDPISGHTALYWYRQSLGQGLEFLIYFQGNSAPDKSGLPSDRFSAERTGGSVSTLTIQRTQQEDSAVYLCASSLDRTSYEQYFGPGTRLTVT.